A single sample is the source of the 17 T cell receptor beta chains below, sequenced in a study of OX40 agonist ivuxolimab in advanced cancers. Sequencing was performed with immunoSEQ multiplex PCR; in TCRdb, only in-frame clones are kept and a portion is missing. The sample carries 100,000 to 150,000 clones, around 90% recorded once. The sequenced sample was CD4+ or CD8+ T cells sorted from blood, obtained in a trial of the OX40 agonist ivuxolimab. These receptors all come from an adult with an advanced solid tumor such as melanoma, head and neck, liver or kidney cancer.

This sequence joins TRBV5-6 and TRBJ2-2; D is perhaps TRBD2 (7 bases). Deletions cut 6 bases from V and 2 bases from J, with 20 bases between. Germline assignment: CDR1 SGHDT and CDR2 YYEEEE. The CDR3 is 17 residues long. The CDR3 here is CASTPVGGAYNTGELFF. The CDR3 region has the DNA TGTGCCAGCACCCCAGTAGGGGGGGCCTATAACACCGGGGAGCTGTTTTTT. Complete variable domain (other parts from reference TRBV5-6 and TRBJ2-2): DAGVTQSPTHLIKTRGQQVTLRCSPKSGHDTVSWYQQALGQGPQFIFQYYEEEERQRGNFPDRFSGHQFPNYSSELNVNALLLGDSALYLCASTPVGGAYNTGELFFGEGSRLTVL.

This CDR3 is CASSEAAKGTQYF. For the CDR3, the DNA is TGTGCCAGCAGTGAGGCAGCTAAGGGGACCCAGTACTTC. The chain has TRBV25-1 and TRBJ2-5; D ambiguous. The CDR3 totals 13 residues. Germline loops: CDR1 MGHDK, CDR2 SYGVNS. V gave up 3 bases and J gave up 7 bases, with 12 bases separating them.

J is TRBJ2-7 and V is TRBV18; 10 positions match TRBD1. The CDR3 runs 17 residues. V shed 4 bases, J shed 2 bases, and the junction held 11 bases outside the gene matches. CDR1 and CDR2 from the germline V gene are KGHSH and LQKENI. The CDR3 here is CASSLQTQGTGAYEQYF. DNA for the CDR3: TGTGCCAGCTCACTACAAACCCAAGGGACAGGGGCCTACGAGCAGTACTTC.

This chain joins TRBV5-1 and TRBJ2-3, with D perhaps matching TRBD1 or TRBD2 (5 bases each). Germline CDR1 and CDR2: SGHRS and YFSETQ. This CDR3 is 16 amino acids long. Trimming removed 0 bases at V and 2 bases at J, with 13 bases between. CDR3 nucleotide sequence: TGCGCCAGCAGCTTGGCCGAGGGACCGTACACAGATACGCAGTATTTT. It specifies CASSLAEGPYTDTQYF.

Written as DNA, the CDR3 is TGTGCCAGCAGTTCACACGAGCAGTACTTC. Translation gives CASSSHEQYF. The rearrangement links TRBV28 to TRBJ2-7, with no clear D. This CDR3 contains 10 residues. The germline V and J ends were trimmed by 4 bases and 5 bases, with 3 bases remaining between them. Looked up from germline, CDR1 is MDHEN and CDR2 is SYDVKM. Combining the CDR3 with reference TRBV28 and TRBJ2-7 gives the whole variable domain DVKVTQSSRYLVKRTGEKVFLECVQDMDHENMFWYRQDPGLGLRLIYFSYDVKMKEKGDIPEGYSVSREKKERFSLILESASTNQTSMYLCASSSHEQYFGPGTRLTVT.

The J gene is TRBJ2-1, the V gene TRBV7-9, with a possible D match to TRBD1 (6 bases). CDR1 SEHNR and CDR2 FQNEAQ come from the germline V gene (reference sequence). This CDR3 contains 16 residues. V was pared by 5 bases and J by 4 bases, with 18 bases between. The CDR3 loop reads CASSIAKLGTYNEQFF. For the CDR3, the DNA is TGTGCCAGCAGCATCGCTAAACTAGGGACATACAATGAGCAGTTCTTC.

This clone has just one count. V usage is TRBV4-2 and J usage is TRBJ2-3; possibly TRBD2 for D (6 bases). The V end was cut by 2 bases, the J end by 0 bases, with 12 bases between. The germline CDR1 and CDR2 sequences are LGHNA and YNFKEQ. The CDR3 loop spans 16 amino acids. For the CDR3, the DNA is TGTGCCAGCAGCCAACCCGGGGGACCTAGCACAGATACGCAGTATTTT. It specifies CASSQPGGPSTDTQYF.

The rearrangement joins TRBV7-3 to TRBJ2-3; TRBD2 matches at 13 bases. Germline V gives CDR1 SGHTA, CDR2 FQGTGA. Losses at the gene ends were 5 bases for V and 4 bases for J; bases not matched to a gene: 6. The CDR3 has 16 amino acids. CDR3 nucleotide sequence: TGTGCCAGCAGCGCCCAACTAGCGGGAGGGGCAGATACGCAGTATTTT. This translates into CASSAQLAGGADTQYF. The whole variable domain, filled in from reference TRBV7-3 and TRBJ2-3, reads GAGVSQTPSNKVTEKGKYVELRCDPISGHTALYWYRQSLGQGPEFLIYFQGTGAADDSGLPNDRFFAVRPEGSVSTLKIQRTERGDSAVYLCASSAQLAGGADTQYFGPGTRLTVL.

The chain recombines TRBV7-2 with TRBJ2-7, with 7 positions matching TRBD1. The V and J ends lost 4 bases and 2 bases, in that order; junction bases with no gene match: 5. This CDR3 region has 14 residues. Germline V CDR1 and CDR2: SGHTA, FQGNSA. CDR3 sequence: CASSSGTVTYEQYF. The DNA for the CDR3 is TGTGCCAGCAGCTCCGGGACAGTTACCTACGAGCAGTACTTC.

The chain combines TRBV4-2 with TRBJ1-2, with D possibly being TRBD1 (5 bases). CDR1 LGHNA and CDR2 YNFKEQ come from the germline V gene. The ends were cut back, 0 bases at V and 6 bases at J, with 14 bases in the middle. This CDR3 region has 15 residues. The CDR3, as DNA: TGTGCCAGCAGCCAAGATCGGGGACGGAGTAATGGCTACACCTTC. As protein: CASSQDRGRSNGYTF.

V gene TRBV6-5 combines with J gene TRBJ2-1; 10 positions match TRBD2. CDR3 length equals 15 residues. Per germline, CDR1 MNHEY and CDR2 SVGAGI. The V gene end was trimmed by 6 bases and the J gene end by 3 bases; junction bases not matched to a gene: 5. The CDR3 here is CASSDVAGGYNEQFF. CDR3 in DNA: TGTGCCAGCAGCGACGTAGCGGGAGGCTACAATGAGCAGTTCTTC.

The CDR3 DNA is TGTGCCAGCAGCTTAACGACAACAGGGGGCACAGATACGCAGTATTTT. Its protein is CASSLTTTGGTDTQYF. The rearrangement uses TRBV7-3 and TRBJ2-3; 7 nucleotides match TRBD1. The CDR3 contains 16 residues. J was trimmed by 1 base and V by 0 bases; bases with no gene match: 4. Germline V lookup: CDR1 SGHTA, CDR2 FQGTGA. The whole variable domain, remainder taken from reference TRBV7-3 and TRBJ2-3, is GAGVSQTPSNKVTEKGKYVELRCDPISGHTALYWYRQSLGQGPEFLIYFQGTGAADDSGLPNDRFFAVRPEGSVSTLKIQRTERGDSAVYLCASSLTTTGGTDTQYFGPGTRLTVL.

V is TRBV6-4 and J is TRBJ2-1; D call uncertain. V was pared by 3 bases and J by 1 base, with 7 bases between. Germline V lookup: CDR1 MRHNA, CDR2 SNTAGT. The length of the CDR3 is 14 residues. The CDR3 protein is CASSEEVSYNEQFF. The CDR3 DNA reads as TGTGCCAGCAGTGAAGAGGTATCCTACAATGAGCAGTTCTTC.

The chain is built from TRBV27 and TRBJ1-5; 11 positions match TRBD1. Germline CDR1 is MNHEY and CDR2 is SMNVEV (reference sequence). The CDR3 is 18 residues long. V gave up 0 bases and J gave up 4 bases; unmatched junction bases: 8. Written as DNA, the CDR3 is TGTGCCAGCAGTTTATCTTCCCGGGACAGGGGGATGAATCAGCCCCAGCATTTT. This codes for CASSLSSRDRGMNQPQHF.

This chain links TRBV5-4 with TRBJ2-5; 11 bases line up with TRBD2. J gave up 2 bases and V 1 base, and 1 base lay outside the gene matches. This CDR3 contains 15 residues. Germline assignment: CDR1 SGHNT and CDR2 YYREEE (reference sequence). CDR3 sequence (DNA): TGTGCCAGCAGCTTGAGACTAGCGGGACAAGAGACCCAGTACTTC. Protein product: CASSLRLAGQETQYF.

The chain recombines TRBV28 with TRBJ1-4; possibly TRBD1 for D (6 bases). Germline V gene sequence: CDR1 MDHEN, CDR2 SYDVKM. CDR3 length: 14 amino acids. V shed 7 bases and J shed 2 bases, with 11 bases lying between them. The CDR3 sequence is CASKGGGTNEKLFF. The CDR3, as DNA: TGTGCCAGCAAGGGGGGGGGCACTAATGAAAAACTGTTTTTT.

The genes are TRBV5-4 and TRBJ1-1, with a possible D match to TRBD1 (5 bases). Germline V lookup: CDR1 SGHNT, CDR2 YYREEE (reference sequence). The ends were cut back, 4 bases at V and 1 base at J, with 8 bases in the middle. This CDR3 has 13 amino acids. CDR3 DNA sequence: TGTGCCAGCAGCAAGACAGAGAACACTGAAGCTTTCTTT. Translating gives CASSKTENTEAFF.